This T cell receptor beta chain is from a study of blood T cell repertoires in COVID-19. Authors' data handling: Cell counts per sample came from amplifying reference gene primers. Produced via immunoSEQ multiplex PCR; TCRdb's table is partial and in-frame only. The V and J calls and clone size come from that table; D and trimming were worked out from the DNA. The table has around 380,000 clones, over 75% seen once. This clone was recorded once. The same CDR3 can be traced to other DNA sequences in this sample. Germline V gene lookup returns CDR1 DFQATT and CDR2 SNEGSKA (reference sequence). V lost 4 bases to trimming and J lost 0 bases, with 3 bases between them. This CDR3 has 11 residues.

The rearrangement links TRBV20-1 to TRBJ1-1; no reliable D call. Material: PBMCs or T cells enriched from blood (not recorded which). This TCR was sampled from a man under 40 who had recovered from COVID-19. As DNA, the CDR3 is TGCAGTGCTACAGTGAACACTGAAGCTTTCTTT. Amino acids: CSATVNTEAFF.